This TCR beta chain was profiled in a study of blood T cell repertoires in COVID-19. Background on the study: The samples span acute and convalescent COVID-19 from the United States, Italy and Spain.

Some clones are missing from TCRdb's copy, which holds only in-frame ones; the method was immunoSEQ multiplex PCR. The repertoire holds about 240,000 clones, with about nine tenths as singletons. The CDR3 is made up of 13 amino acids. Per germline, CDR1 SQVTM and CDR2 ANQGSEA. With 4 bases removed from V and 6 bases from J, the gap between germline ends came to 15 bases. The sequenced material came from peripheral blood. This clonotype was sampled from a man aged 25 to 45 with COVID-19, enrolled during active disease. The chain uses TRBV29-1 and TRBJ1-1; D call uncertain. The CDR3 sequence is CSVVSGGWSEAFF. The CDR3 DNA is TGCAGCGTTGTGTCAGGTGGTTGGTCTGAAGCTTTCTTT. The complete variable domain, with remaining parts taken from reference TRBV29-1 and TRBJ1-1, reads SAVISQKPSRDICQRGTSLTIQCQVDSQVTMMFWYRQQPGQSLTLIATANQGSEATYESGFVIDKFPISRPNLTFSTLTVSNMSPEDSSIYLCSVVSGGWSEAFFGQGTRLTVV.